The present T cell receptor (beta chain) was sequenced within a study of breast tumors, draining lymph nodes, adjacent tissues. General study results and limits: Tumor repertoires ranked between lymph nodes and nontumor tissue in diversity, with V and J gene preferences. Luminal-like breast cancer showed significantly greater tumor-nontumor repertoire similarity than basal-like breast cancer did. That most tumor T cells come from lymph nodes remained unproven. Findings are consistent with lymph node origin and intratumoral expansion of most tumor T cells.

With respect to this clonotype: Its antigen is undetermined.

CDR1 is LNHDA, CDR2 SQIVND, per germline (reference sequence). The V and J ends lost 4 bases and 6 bases respectively, with 14 bases between them. The CDR3 contains 14 residues. TCRdb passed the multiplex PCR reads through MiXCR, listing each CDR3 protein once. The sample has under 70,000 distinct CDR3 sequences; approximately 40% are singletons. This TCR came from a female donor with breast cancer. Some clones in this sample may be carry-over from other donors' samples. J is TRBJ2-3 and V is TRBV19, with D tentatively TRBD1 or TRBD2 (6 bases each). The material sequenced was breast tumor tissue. CDR3 protein: CASSRVGGRDTQYF. CDR3 nucleotide sequence: TGTGCCAGTAGTAGGGTGGGGGGCAGGGATACGCAGTATTTT.